What follows are 10 T cell receptor beta chains derived from one specimen sequenced in a study of T cell changes during pregnancy in multiple sclerosis. TCRdb's copy holds only in-frame clones and misses some; the assay was immunoSEQ multiplex PCR. The sample yields approximately 30,000 clones, about nine tenths seen once. The sample consisted of CD4+ T cells from peripheral blood mononuclear cells, taken in the first trimester of pregnancy. These TCRs come from a female donor in good health, enrolled as a control in a pregnancy study.

This chain joins TRBV7-9 and TRBJ2-7; 10 bases line up with TRBD1. With 5 bases clipped from V and 6 bases from J, the junction kept 4 bases outside the gene matches. The CDR3 totals 13 residues. Germline CDR1 is SEHNR and CDR2 is FQNEAQ (reference sequence). CDR3 residues: CASSTDRGLEQYF. CDR3 DNA: TGTGCCAGCAGCACCGACAGGGGGCTCGAGCAGTACTTC.

The chain employs TRBV19 and TRBJ1-2, with D perhaps matching TRBD1 (6 bases). The CDR3 is 14 residues long. CDR1 LNHDA and CDR2 SQIVND come from the germline V gene (reference sequence). V lost 4 bases, J lost 2 bases, and 11 bases lay in between. The CDR3 region has the DNA TGTGCCAGTAGTACACTAACAGGGAACTATGGCTACACCTTC. Translating gives CASSTLTGNYGYTF.

This clone has only a few counts. CDR3 coding DNA: TGTGCCAGCAGTGCTAAACAATCAGGGGAATTGAGTACTGAAGCTTTCTTT. This translates into CASSAKQSGELSTEAFF. The gene calls are TRBV2 and TRBJ1-1; a weak D match, TRBD1 (6 bases). The CDR3 contains 17 residues. CDR1 is SNHLY, CDR2 FYNNEI, per germline. V was clipped by 4 bases and J by 5 bases, with 23 bases between them.

The chain couples TRBV7-9 to TRBJ1-2; D gene ambiguous. The CDR3 sequence is 15 residues long. CDR1 is SEHNR and CDR2 is FQNEAQ in the germline V gene (reference sequence). The ends were cut back, 5 bases at V and 0 bases at J, with 13 bases in the middle. Here the CDR3 reads CASSATEAPNYGYTF. The CDR3 coding sequence is TGTGCCAGCAGCGCCACCGAAGCTCCTAACTATGGCTACACCTTC.

This clone came up a few times. The genes are TRBV30 and TRBJ1-6; tentatively, D is TRBD1 (5 bases). In germline, CDR1 is GTSNPN, CDR2 SVGIG (reference sequence). V was clipped by 2 bases and J by 14 bases, with 16 bases between them. This CDR3 region has 13 residues. The CDR3 loop is CAWSRQGFYTLHF. The CDR3 DNA is TGTGCCTGGAGTAGGCAGGGCTTCTATACCCTCCACTTT.

The chain combines TRBV18 with TRBJ2-7; 9 bases line up with TRBD1. Per the germline V gene, CDR1 is KGHSH and CDR2 is LQKENI. The trim removed 4 bases at V and 1 base at J, leaving 8 bases unmatched. This CDR3 contains 16 residues. In DNA, the CDR3 is TGTGCCAGCTCACTAACGAGCGGGACAGGGTCCTACGAGCAGTACTTC. It translates to CASSLTSGTGSYEQYF. Using reference TRBV18 and TRBJ2-7 for the parts outside the CDR3, the full variable domain is NAGVMQNPRHLVRRRGQEARLRCSPMKGHSHVYWYRQLPEEGLKFMVYLQKENIIDESGMPKERFSAEFPKEGPSILRIQQVVRGDSAAYFCASSLTSGTGSYEQYFGPGTRLTVT.

V usage is TRBV7-2 and J usage is TRBJ2-1; maybe TRBD2 (5 bases). The CDR3 spans 14 residues. Trimming left V 5 bases short and J 6 bases short, with 14 bases between. Per germline, CDR1 SGHTA and CDR2 FQGNSA. The CDR3 here is CASSRGGSGNEQFF. The CDR3 DNA sequence: TGTGCCAGCAGCCGTGGCGGGTCGGGCAATGAGCAGTTCTTC.

The V gene is TRBV20-1, the J gene TRBJ1-2; weak D call: TRBD1 (5 bases). V dropped 7 bases and J dropped 5 bases, with 11 bases sitting between them. This CDR3 has 11 residues. Germline loops: CDR1 DFQATT, CDR2 SNEGSKA (reference sequence). The CDR3 sequence is CSGGLQYGYTF. The CDR3 DNA follows: TGCAGTGGGGGACTACAGTATGGCTACACCTTC.

The chain is built from TRBV5-1 and TRBJ2-1; the D is unclear. In germline, CDR1 is SGHRS, CDR2 YFSETQ. The CDR3 totals 16 residues. The germline V and J ends were trimmed by 3 bases and 0 bases, with 13 bases remaining between them. The CDR3 protein is CASSSPLRGSYNEQFF. The CDR3 bases are TGCGCCAGCAGCTCGCCTCTACGAGGCTCCTACAATGAGCAGTTCTTC.

The V call is TRBV7-2, the J call TRBJ2-3, with TRBD2 matching 9 bases. V lost 2 bases and J lost 1; bases outside the gene matches: 1. The CDR3 contains 15 residues. Germline V gene sequence: CDR1 SGHTA, CDR2 FQGNSA. This chain's CDR3 is CASSLQRGGTDTQYF. The CDR3 nucleotides are TGTGCCAGCAGCTTACAGCGGGGGGGCACAGATACGCAGTATTTT.